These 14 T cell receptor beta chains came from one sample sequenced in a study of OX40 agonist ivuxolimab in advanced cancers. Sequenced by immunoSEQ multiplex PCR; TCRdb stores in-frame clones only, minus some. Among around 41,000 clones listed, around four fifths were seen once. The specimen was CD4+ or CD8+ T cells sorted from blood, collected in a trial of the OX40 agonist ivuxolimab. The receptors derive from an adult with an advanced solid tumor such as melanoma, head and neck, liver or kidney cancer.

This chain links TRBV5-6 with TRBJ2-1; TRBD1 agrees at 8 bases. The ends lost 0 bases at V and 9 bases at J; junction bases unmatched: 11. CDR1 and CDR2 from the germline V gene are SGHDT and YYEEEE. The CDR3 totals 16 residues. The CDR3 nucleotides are TGTGCCAGCAGCTTGGGTGGGCAGGGGGCTAGGCTTGAGCAGTTCTTC. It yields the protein CASSLGGQGARLEQFF.

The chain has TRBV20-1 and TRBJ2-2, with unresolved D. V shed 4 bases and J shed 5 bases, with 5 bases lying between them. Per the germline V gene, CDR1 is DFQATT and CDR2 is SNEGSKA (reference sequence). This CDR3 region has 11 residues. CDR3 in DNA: TGCAGTGCTAAGGGAACCGGGGAGCTGTTTTTT. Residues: CSAKGTGELFF.

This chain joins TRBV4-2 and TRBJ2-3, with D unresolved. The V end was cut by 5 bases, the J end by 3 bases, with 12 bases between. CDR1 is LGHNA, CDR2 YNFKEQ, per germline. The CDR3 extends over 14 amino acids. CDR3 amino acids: CASSFAAKTDTQYF. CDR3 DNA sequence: TGTGCCAGCAGCTTTGCGGCCAAGACAGATACGCAGTATTTT.

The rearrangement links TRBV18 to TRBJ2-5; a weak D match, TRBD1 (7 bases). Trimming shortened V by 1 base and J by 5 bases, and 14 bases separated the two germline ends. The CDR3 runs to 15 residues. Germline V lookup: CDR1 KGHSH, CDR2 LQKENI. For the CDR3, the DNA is TGTGCCAGCTCACCACTTGCGGGACAGCGGGAGACCCAGTACTTC. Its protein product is CASSPLAGQRETQYF.

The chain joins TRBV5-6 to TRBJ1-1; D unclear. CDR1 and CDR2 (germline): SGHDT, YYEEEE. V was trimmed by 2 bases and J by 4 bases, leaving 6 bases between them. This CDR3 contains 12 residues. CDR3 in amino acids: CASSFSSTEAFF. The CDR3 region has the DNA TGTGCCAGCAGCTTTTCGAGCACTGAAGCTTTCTTT.

The CDR3 DNA follows: TGTGCCAGCAGTTCCCGGGACCCAGCCTACAATGAGCAGTTCTTC. It translates to CASSSRDPAYNEQFF. V is TRBV28 and J is TRBJ2-1, with D tentatively TRBD1 or TRBD2 (5 bases each). CDR1 is MDHEN and CDR2 is SYDVKM in the germline V gene. The length of the CDR3 is 15 residues. V shed 4 bases and J shed 2 bases, with 12 bases lying between them.

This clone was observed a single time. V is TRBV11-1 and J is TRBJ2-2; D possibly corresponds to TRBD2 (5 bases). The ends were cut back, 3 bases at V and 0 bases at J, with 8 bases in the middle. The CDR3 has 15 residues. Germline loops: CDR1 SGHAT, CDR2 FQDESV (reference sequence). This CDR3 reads CASSLRVTNTGELFF. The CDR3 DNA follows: TGTGCCAGCAGCTTGAGGGTAACGAACACCGGGGAGCTGTTTTTT.

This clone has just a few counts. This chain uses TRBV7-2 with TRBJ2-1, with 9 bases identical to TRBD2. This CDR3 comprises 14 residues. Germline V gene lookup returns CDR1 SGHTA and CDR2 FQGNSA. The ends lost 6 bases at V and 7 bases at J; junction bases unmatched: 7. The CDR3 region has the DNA TGTGCCAGCAGATTGAGGGCGGGAGGGAATGAGCAGTTCTTC. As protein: CASRLRAGGNEQFF. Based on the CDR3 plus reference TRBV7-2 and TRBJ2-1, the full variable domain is GAGVSQSPSNKVTEKGKDVELRCDPISGHTALYWYRQSLGQGLEFLIYFQGNSAPDKSGLPSDRFSAERTGGSVSTLTIQRTQQEDSAVYLCASRLRAGGNEQFFGPGTRLTVL.

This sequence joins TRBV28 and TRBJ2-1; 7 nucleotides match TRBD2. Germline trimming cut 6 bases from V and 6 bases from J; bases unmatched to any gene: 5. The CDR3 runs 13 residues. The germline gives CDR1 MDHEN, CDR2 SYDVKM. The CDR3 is CASRVAGVNEQFF. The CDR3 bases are TGTGCCAGCAGGGTCGCGGGGGTCAATGAGCAGTTCTTC.

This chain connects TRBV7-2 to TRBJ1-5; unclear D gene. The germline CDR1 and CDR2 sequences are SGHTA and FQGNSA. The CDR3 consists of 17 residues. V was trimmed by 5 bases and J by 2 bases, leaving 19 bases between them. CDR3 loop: CASSPEGPTYGNQPQHF. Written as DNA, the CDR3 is TGTGCCAGCAGCCCAGAGGGCCCCACCTATGGCAATCAGCCCCAGCATTTT.

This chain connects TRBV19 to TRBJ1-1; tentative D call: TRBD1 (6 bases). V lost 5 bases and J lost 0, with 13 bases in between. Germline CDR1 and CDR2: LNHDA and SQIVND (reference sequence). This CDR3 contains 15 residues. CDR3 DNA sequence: TGTGCCAGTAGTGCGGGGGGCAGCCTGAACACTGAAGCTTTCTTT. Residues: CASSAGGSLNTEAFF.

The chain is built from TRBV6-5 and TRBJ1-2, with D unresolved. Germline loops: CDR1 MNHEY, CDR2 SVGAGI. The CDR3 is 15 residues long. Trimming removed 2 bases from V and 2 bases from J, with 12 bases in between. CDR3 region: CASSYGGQQNYGYTF. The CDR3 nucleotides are TGTGCCAGCAGTTACGGCGGGCAACAGAACTATGGCTACACCTTC.

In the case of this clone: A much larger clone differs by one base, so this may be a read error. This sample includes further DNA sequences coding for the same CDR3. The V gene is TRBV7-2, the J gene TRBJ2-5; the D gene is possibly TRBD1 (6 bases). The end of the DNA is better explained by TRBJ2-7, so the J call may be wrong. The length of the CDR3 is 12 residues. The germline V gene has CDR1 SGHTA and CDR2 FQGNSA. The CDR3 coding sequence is TGTGCCAGCAGCTTAGGCAGGGGCGAGCAGTACTTC. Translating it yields CASSLGRGEQYF.

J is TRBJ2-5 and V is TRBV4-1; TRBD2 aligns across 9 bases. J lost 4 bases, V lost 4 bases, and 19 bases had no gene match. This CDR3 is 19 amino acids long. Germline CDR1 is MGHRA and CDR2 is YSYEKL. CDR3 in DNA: TGCGCCAGCAGCCCCCGAGGACCAGGACTAGCGCGGACCCGAGAGACCCAGTACTTC. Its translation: CASSPRGPGLARTRETQYF.